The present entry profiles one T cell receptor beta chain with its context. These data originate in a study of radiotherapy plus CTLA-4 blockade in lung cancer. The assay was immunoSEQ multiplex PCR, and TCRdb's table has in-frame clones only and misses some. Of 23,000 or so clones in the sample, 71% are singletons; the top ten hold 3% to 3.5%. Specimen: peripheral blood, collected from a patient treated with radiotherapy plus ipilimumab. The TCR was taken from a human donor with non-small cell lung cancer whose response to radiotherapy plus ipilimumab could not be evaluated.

The CDR3 nucleotides are TGTGCCAGCAGCTTGAGGCAGGCTTACAATGAGCAGTTCTTC. Its translation is CASSLRQAYNEQFF. This chain joins TRBV5-8 and TRBJ2-1; no clear D. The CDR3 runs to 14 residues. The germline V and J ends were trimmed by 1 base and 4 bases, with 9 bases remaining between them. In germline, CDR1 is SGHTS, CDR2 YDEGEE.